The T cell receptor (beta chain) under discussion was sequenced for a study of T cell clusters in autoimmune cytopenias. General observations from the study: A dominant lymphoma-associated repertoire apparently masked the cluster-lack signature in secondary cytopenia versus chronic lymphocytic leukemia.

TRB was amplified by touch-down multiplex PCR, primer pools A and B combined. TCRdb re-called the multiplex PCR reads; every CDR3 protein appears as one record, without DNA. The sample table sets out just under 2,000 distinct CDR3 sequences. For this clonotype: The antigen is undetermined.

Roughly 40,000 genome equivalents of blood DNA were amplified for TRB. Germline V gene data show CDR1 as SGHTA and CDR2 as FQGNSA. This CDR3 spans 19 amino acids. The chain employs TRBV7-2 and TRBJ2-5; TCRdb's D gene call, TRBD2, goes unchecked for lack of DNA. The sequence was collected from a human donor with an autoimmune cytopenia or autoimmune hepatitis (not recorded which). Sequencing used peripheral blood. CDR3 region: CASSLGASGRAPSSETQYF.